The rows below give T cell receptor beta chains drawn from one sample of a study of identical twins. TCRdb redid the calling of the 5' RACE reads with MiXCR, one entry per CDR3 protein. In the table there are 400,000 to 500,000 distinct CDR3 sequences, approximately 17% of which are singletons. Source material: naive T cells sorted from blood. The receptors originated from a man between 50 and 59 years old in good health. Both conserved end residues are part of each CDR3.

TRBV6-5	TRBJ2-5	CASSSRGYQETQYF
TRBV4-2	TRBJ2-1	CASSQDEELAGVFPDNEQFF
TRBV12-3/TRBV12-4	TRBJ2-7	CASSFRPGQGTYEQYF
TRBV20-1	TRBJ2-1	CSARAFDRSSYNEQFF
TRBV7-3	TRBJ2-1	CASSLERGFF
TRBV7-9	TRBJ1-1	CASIPTRAGMGAFF
TRBV4-1	TRBJ2-7	CASSQTGTGLSYEQYF
TRBV29-1	TRBJ2-5	CSVIRSQETQYF
TRBV3-1	TRBJ1-6	CASSTRDSPLHF
TRBV14	TRBJ2-3	CASSHLVTSTDTQYF
TRBV27	TRBJ2-7	CASSSDRLAGPYEQYF
TRBV4-2	TRBJ2-1	CASSQDRASGNEQFF
TRBV20-1	TRBJ2-5	CSARDASKGETQYF
TRBV28	TRBJ1-2	CASSSPQRGYTF
TRBV12-3/TRBV12-4	TRBJ2-3	CASSLASGQGTDTQYF
TRBV6-2/TRBV6-3	TRBJ2-7	CASRPLAWSSYEQYF
TRBV28	TRBJ2-7	CASSRTSDYYEQYF
TRBV15	TRBJ2-7	CATSTQDGPTYEQYF
TRBV5-4	TRBJ2-1	CASSLDPLADNEQFF
TRBV6-2/TRBV6-3	TRBJ1-1	CASSYSGGGLNTEAFF
TRBV12-3/TRBV12-4	TRBJ2-7	CASSFARGSYEQYF
TRBV15	TRBJ1-3	CATSRGQGSGNTIYF